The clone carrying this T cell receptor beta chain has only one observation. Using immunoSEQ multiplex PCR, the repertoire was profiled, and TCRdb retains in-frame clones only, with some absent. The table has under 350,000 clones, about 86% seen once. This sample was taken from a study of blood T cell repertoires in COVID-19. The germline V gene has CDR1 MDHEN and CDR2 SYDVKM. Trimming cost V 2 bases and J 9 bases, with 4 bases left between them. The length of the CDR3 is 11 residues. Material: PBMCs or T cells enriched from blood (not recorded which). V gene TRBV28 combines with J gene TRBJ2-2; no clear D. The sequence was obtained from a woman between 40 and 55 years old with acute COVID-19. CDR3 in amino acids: CASSLARELFF. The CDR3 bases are TGTGCCAGCAGTTTAGCGAGGGAGCTGTTTTTT.